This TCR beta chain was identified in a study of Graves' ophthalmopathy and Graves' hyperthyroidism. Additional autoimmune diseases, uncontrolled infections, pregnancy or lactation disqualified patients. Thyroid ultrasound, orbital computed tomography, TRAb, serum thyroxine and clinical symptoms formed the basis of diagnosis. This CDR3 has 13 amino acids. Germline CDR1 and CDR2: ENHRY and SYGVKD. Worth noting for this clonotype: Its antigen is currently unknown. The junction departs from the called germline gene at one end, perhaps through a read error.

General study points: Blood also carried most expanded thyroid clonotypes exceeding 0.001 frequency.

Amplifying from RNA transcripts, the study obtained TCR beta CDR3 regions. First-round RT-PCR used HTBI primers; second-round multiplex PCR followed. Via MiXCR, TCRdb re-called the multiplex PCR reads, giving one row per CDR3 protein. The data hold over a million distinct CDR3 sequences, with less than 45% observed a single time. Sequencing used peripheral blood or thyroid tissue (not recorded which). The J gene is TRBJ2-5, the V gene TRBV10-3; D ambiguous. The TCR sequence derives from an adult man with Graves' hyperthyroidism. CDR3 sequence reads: CASSNDLQETQYF. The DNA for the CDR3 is TGTGCCAGCAGTAACGACTTACAAGAGACCCAGTACTTC.